This TCR beta chain was profiled in a study of blood T cell repertoires in COVID-19 (dated by TCRdb to the early 2020s). Some background on the complete study: Collaborator samples came from the United States, Italy and Spain and covered acute and convalescent phases of COVID-19. The prospective study material was composed of cDNA or gDNA derived from T cells, B-cell-depleted T cells, or PBMCs. The dataset comprised deeply sampled blood TCRbeta repertoires from subjects exposed to, actively infected with, or recovered from COVID-19. The repertoires were made available in a free public database intended to serve as a resource for research on the immune response to SARS-CoV-2. Samples came from the ongoing ImmuneRACE study (first 160 participants) plus 1,254 subjects from 6 global collaborators. Sample metadata almost always included a de-identified subject ID, COVID-19 status, age in years and sex. Where available, HLA class I and class II types were taken from metadata supplied by the sample provider and were not determined by assay-based typing. What the study reported, not specific to this receptor: The quantity of clinical and demographic metadata differed by source and by participant and was supplied without curation.

The CDR3 sequence holds 13 residues, the cysteine and phenylalanine included. Left in the record is the CDR3 DNA by itself, 39 bases read in frame from the first base. CDR1 is given as MDHEN and CDR2 as SYDVKM, both from the germline V gene. Trimming removed 7 bases from V and 7 bases from J, leaving 11 bases between the germline ends. A note on this clone: Its antigen is unknown. No base quality information exists; no much larger clone differs at one position.

The immunoSEQ Assay, a bias-controlled multiplex PCR, was used to amplify TCRbeta CDR3 regions from genomic DNA. Per the source publication's procedure: Within the assay, amplification of reference gene primers was used to estimate how many nucleated cells each sample contained. To quantify the absolute abundance of each unique TCRbeta CDR3 rearrangement, sequence reads were collapsed and filtered. For each sample, productive Simpson clonality was calculated by taking the square root of Simpson's diversity index across productive rearrangements. TCRdb mirrors the immuneACCESS table, restricted to in-frame sequences. Some clones are absent from its copies; in checked studies, under half trace to an unresolved V gene, and the reason for the others is unknown. D and trimming were read from the DNA, whereas the V and J calls and clone size are those reported in that table. This sample holds under 300,000 clones; around 80% were observed only once. The ten most abundant clones make up more than 5.5% of the sample.

Collaborating institutions collected whole blood in K2EDTA tubes following their own protocols. For TCRbeta analysis, collaborators shipped samples in one of three forms: frozen whole blood, isolated PBMCs, or DNA extracted from either of those sample types. The specimen was peripheral blood. Here the chain combines TRBV28 and TRBJ1-6; the D region possibly corresponds to TRBD1 (6 bases align). The source of this sequence is a human donor in a cohort sampled during active COVID-19. This receptor has the CDR3 CASTKQGNSPLHF. The nucleotides read TGTGCCAGCACTAAACAGGGAAATTCACCCCTCCACTTT.